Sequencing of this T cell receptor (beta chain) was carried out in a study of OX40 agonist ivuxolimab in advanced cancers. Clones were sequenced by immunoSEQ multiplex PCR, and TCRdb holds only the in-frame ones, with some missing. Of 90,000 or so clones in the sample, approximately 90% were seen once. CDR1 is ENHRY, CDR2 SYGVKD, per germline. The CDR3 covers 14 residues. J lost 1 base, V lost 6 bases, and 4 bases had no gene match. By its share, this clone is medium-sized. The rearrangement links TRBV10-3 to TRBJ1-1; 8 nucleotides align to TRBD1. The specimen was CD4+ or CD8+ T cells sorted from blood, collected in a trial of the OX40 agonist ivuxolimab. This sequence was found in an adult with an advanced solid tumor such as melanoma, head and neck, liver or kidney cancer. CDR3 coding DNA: TGTGCCATCAGCCTGGGACAGGAGAACACTGAAGCTTTCTTT. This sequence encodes CAISLGQENTEAFF.